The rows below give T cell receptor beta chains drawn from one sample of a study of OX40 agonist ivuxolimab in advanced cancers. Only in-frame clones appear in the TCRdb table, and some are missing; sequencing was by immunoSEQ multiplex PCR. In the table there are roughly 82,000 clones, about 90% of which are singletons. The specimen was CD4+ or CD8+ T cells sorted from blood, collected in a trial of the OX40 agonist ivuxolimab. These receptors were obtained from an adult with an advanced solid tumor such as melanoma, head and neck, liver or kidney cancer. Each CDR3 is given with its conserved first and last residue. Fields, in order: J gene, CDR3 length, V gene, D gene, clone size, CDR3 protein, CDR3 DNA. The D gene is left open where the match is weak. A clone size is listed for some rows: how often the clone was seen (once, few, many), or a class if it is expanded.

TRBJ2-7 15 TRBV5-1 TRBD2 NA CASSLAGGPVYEQYF TGCGCCAGCAGCTTGGCGGGAGGGCCAGTGTACGAGCAGTACTTC
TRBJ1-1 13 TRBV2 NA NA CASSEDGNTEAFF TGTGCCAGCAGTGAAGACGGGAACACTGAAGCTTTCTTT
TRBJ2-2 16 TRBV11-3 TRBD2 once CASSALAGGGTGELFF TGTGCCAGCAGCGCCCTAGCGGGGGGCGGGACCGGGGAGCTGTTTTTT
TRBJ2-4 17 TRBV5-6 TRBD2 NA CASSLLGESSGWNIQYF TGTGCCAGCAGCTTGTTGGGAGAGTCTAGCGGATGGAACATTCAGTACTTC
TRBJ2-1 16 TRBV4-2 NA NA CASSLQDRSSYNEQFF TGTGCCAGCAGCCTCCAGGACCGGAGCTCCTACAATGAGCAGTTCTTC
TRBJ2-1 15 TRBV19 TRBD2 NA CASSIGAGAAYEQFF TGTGCCAGTAGTATAGGGGCGGGAGCTGCCTATGAGCAGTTCTTC
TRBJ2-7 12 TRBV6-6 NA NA CASSSDSYEQYF TGTGCCAGCAGTTCCGACTCCTACGAGCAGTACTTC
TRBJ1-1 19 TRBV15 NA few CATSRDNRGQGGRNTEAFF TGTGCCACCAGCAGAGATAATAGGGGCCAGGGTGGTCGGAACACTGAAGCTTTCTTT
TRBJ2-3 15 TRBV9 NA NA CASSVAQESTDTQYF TGTGCCAGCAGCGTAGCTCAGGAGAGCACAGATACGCAGTATTTT
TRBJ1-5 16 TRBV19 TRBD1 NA CASSIFSRTGNQPQHF TGTGCCAGTAGTATATTCTCCCGGACAGGGAACCAGCCCCAGCATTTT
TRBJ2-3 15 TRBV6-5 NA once CASSPRLAGPDTQYF TGTGCCAGCAGCCCCCGATTGGCGGGACCAGATACGCAGTATTTT
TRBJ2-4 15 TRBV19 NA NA CASSLLDGFENIQYF TGTGCCAGTAGTCTCCTGGATGGATTTGAAAACATTCAGTACTTC
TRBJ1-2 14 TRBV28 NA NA CASRPRQFGYGYTF TGTGCCAGCAGACCCCGACAGTTTGGCTATGGCTACACCTTC
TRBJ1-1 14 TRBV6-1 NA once CASSLRTWNTEAFF TGTGCCAGCAGTCTCCGGACTTGGAACACTGAAGCTTTCTTT
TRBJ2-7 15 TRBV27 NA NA CASSFGVSGSYEQYF TGTGCCAGCAGTTTCGGTGTTTCGGGGTCCTACGAGCAGTACTTC
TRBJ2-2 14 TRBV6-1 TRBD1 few CASSDVPGQGKLFF TGTGCCAGCAGTGACGTCCCGGGACAGGGGAAGCTGTTTTTT
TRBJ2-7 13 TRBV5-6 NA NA CASSLRDTYEQYF TGTGCCAGCAGCTTAAGGGACACCTACGAGCAGTACTTC
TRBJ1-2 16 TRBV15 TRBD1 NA CATSIKSGGAGYGYTF TGTGCCACCAGCATAAAATCAGGGGGCGCCGGCTATGGCTACACCTTC
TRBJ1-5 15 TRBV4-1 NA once CASSQGPGVRQPQHF TGCGCCAGCAGCCAAGGGCCGGGGGTCCGACAGCCCCAGCATTTT
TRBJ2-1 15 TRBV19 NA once CASSWAGQGYNEQFF TGTGCCAGTAGTTGGGCGGGACAAGGGTACAATGAGCAGTTCTTC
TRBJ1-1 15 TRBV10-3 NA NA CAISESGGQNTEAFF TGTGCCATCAGTGAGTCGGGGGGCCAGAACACTGAAGCTTTCTTT
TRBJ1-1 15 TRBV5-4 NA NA CASSAARGSNTEAFF TGTGCCAGCAGCGCCGCTAGGGGCTCTAACACTGAAGCTTTCTTT
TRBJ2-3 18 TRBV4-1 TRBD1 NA CASSQKLTGVRGTDTQYF TGCGCCAGCAGCCAAAAACTCACAGGGGTACGAGGCACAGATACGCAGTATTTT
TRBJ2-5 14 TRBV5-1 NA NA CASSQGREQETQYF TGCGCCAGCAGCCAGGGCAGGGAACAAGAGACCCAGTACTTC
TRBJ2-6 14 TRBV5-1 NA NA CASSLGTGANVLTF TGCGCCAGCAGCTTGGGGACTGGGGCCAACGTCCTGACTTTC
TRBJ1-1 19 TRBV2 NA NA CASRDPFGRGIRRNTEAFF TGTGCCAGCAGGGACCCCTTTGGGAGGGGCATACGTAGAAACACTGAAGCTTTCTTT
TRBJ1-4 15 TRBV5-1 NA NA CASSFTGATNEKLFF TGCGCCAGCAGCTTCACCGGGGCAACTAATGAAAAACTGTTTTTT
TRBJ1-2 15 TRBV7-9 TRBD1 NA CASSFTGVANYGYTF TGTGCCAGCAGCTTTACAGGGGTGGCTAACTATGGCTACACCTTC
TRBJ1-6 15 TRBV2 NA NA CASSDLDSENSPLHF TGTGCCAGCAGTGACCTGGACAGTGAAAATTCACCCCTCCACTTT
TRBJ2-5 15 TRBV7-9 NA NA CASSPQVAGQETQYF TGTGCCAGCAGCCCCCAGGTGGCGGGTCAAGAGACCCAGTACTTC
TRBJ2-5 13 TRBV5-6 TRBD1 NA CASSLRGLETQYF TGTGCCAGCAGCTTGAGGGGGCTGGAGACCCAGTACTTC
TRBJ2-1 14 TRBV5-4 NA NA CASSLEGTYNEQFF TGTGCCAGCAGCTTGGAAGGAACCTACAATGAGCAGTTCTTC
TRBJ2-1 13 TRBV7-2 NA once CASSPSSYNEQFF TGTGCCAGCAGCCCCAGCTCCTACAATGAGCAGTTCTTC
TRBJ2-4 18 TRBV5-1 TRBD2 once CASSLSGLAGGPGNIQYF TGCGCCAGCAGCTTGTCGGGACTAGCGGGAGGGCCGGGGAACATTCAGTACTTC
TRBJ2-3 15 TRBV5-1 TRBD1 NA CASSSGTASTDTQYF TGCGCCAGCAGCTCCGGGACAGCTAGCACAGATACGCAGTATTTT
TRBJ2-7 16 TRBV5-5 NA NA CASSPRDGGFLYEQYF TGTGCCAGCAGCCCCCGGGATGGGGGGTTCCTCTACGAGCAGTACTTC
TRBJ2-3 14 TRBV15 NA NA CATRERASTDTQYF TGTGCCACCAGGGAGCGGGCCAGCACAGATACGCAGTATTTT
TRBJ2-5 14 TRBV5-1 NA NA CASSLKGSQETQYF TGCGCCAGCAGCTTGAAGGGATCCCAAGAGACCCAGTACTTC
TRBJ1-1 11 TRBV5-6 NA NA CASSLNTEAFF TGTGCCAGCAGCTTGAACACTGAAGCTTTCTTT